The T cell receptor (beta chain) described here comes from a study of blood T cell repertoires in COVID-19. Study at large: Specimens from acute and convalescent COVID-19 originated in the United States, Italy and Spain.

Germline V lookup: CDR1 MGHDK, CDR2 SYGVNS. The CDR3 is made up of 14 amino acids. The trim removed 4 bases at V and 1 base at J, leaving 2 bases unmatched. Those enrolled in Seattle joined during active infection and were followed longitudinally afterward. Repertoires were generated with immunoSEQ multiplex PCR, while TCRdb's copy carries only in-frame clones and drops some. The sample includes 200,000 to 250,000 clones, 70% to 90% seen only once; the top ten take 18%. The gene calls are TRBV25-1 and TRBJ1-1, with TRBD1 matching over 8 bases. This receptor was obtained from a man aged 50-59 years with COVID-19, enrolled during active disease. The specimen was peripheral blood. The CDR3 coding sequence is TGTGCCAGCAGTGTCACAGGGGGGAACACTGAAGCTTTCTTT. Encoded protein: CASSVTGGNTEAFF.